These T cell receptor beta chains were read from a single sample in a study of blood T cell dynamics during melanoma immunotherapy. Sequencing was performed with immunoSEQ multiplex PCR; in TCRdb, only in-frame clones are kept and a portion is missing. The repertoire holds about 15,000 clones, with more than 75% as singletons. The sample consisted of blood, taken from a patient treated with checkpoint blockade. These receptors originate from a human donor with melanoma. Both conserved end residues are part of each CDR3. D genes are given only for firm matches. Clone sizes are given selectively: once, few, many, or a class where the clone is expanded.

v_call	d_call	clone_size	j_call	cdr3_nt	cdr3_aa
TRBV5-1	.	few	TRBJ1-6	TGCGCCAGCAGCTTGGCCTTAAGAATTTCACCCCTCCACTTT	CASSLALRISPLHF
TRBV7-9	.	.	TRBJ2-1	TGTGCCAGCAGCTGGGGTTCAGGGGGGGGTGAGCAGTTCTTC	CASSWGSGGGEQFF
TRBV19	TRBD1	.	TRBJ1-5	TGTGCCAGTAGTAATCCCCCGGGGACAGGGGGGGATCAGCCCCAGCATTTT	CASSNPPGTGGDQPQHF
TRBV5-1	TRBD1	.	TRBJ1-1	TGCGCCAGCAGCTCACAGGGGCCCAGCACTGAAGCTTTCTTT	CASSSQGPSTEAFF
TRBV5-6	.	.	TRBJ1-1	TGTGCCAGCAGCTGGTCCACTGAAGCTTTCTTT	CASSWSTEAFF
TRBV5-1	TRBD1	.	TRBJ2-1	TGCGCCAGCAGAACAACCGGGACAGGGATCAATGAGCAGTTCTTC	CASRTTGTGINEQFF
TRBV5-4	.	.	TRBJ1-4	TGTGCCAGCAGCCCCTGGGGGGGCGCCCGTGAAAAACTGTTTTTT	CASSPWGGAREKLFF
TRBV2	TRBD1	.	TRBJ2-2	TGTGCCAGCACAAGATCCAGGGGGCGTTCTAACACCGGGGAGCTGTTTTTT	CASTRSRGRSNTGELFF
TRBV28	.	.	TRBJ2-7	TGTGCCAGCAGTTTATCCGGATTTTACGAGCAGTACTTC	CASSLSGFYEQYF
TRBV19	.	.	TRBJ1-1	TGTGCCAGTAGTCCACGGACCCAGACTGAAGCTTTCTTT	CASSPRTQTEAFF
TRBV28	TRBD1	few	TRBJ1-5	TGTGCCAGCAGCCGGGACAGGGTAAGATATCAGCCCCAGCATTTT	CASSRDRVRYQPQHF
TRBV7-3	.	.	TRBJ1-1	TGTGCCAGCAGCTTAAGACGTAAGGTGAACACTGAAGCTTTCTTT	CASSLRRKVNTEAFF
TRBV27	.	.	TRBJ1-1	TGTGCCAGCAGTCTAAGGACGGTTGCCACTGAAGCTTTCTTT	CASSLRTVATEAFF
TRBV6-6	TRBD2	.	TRBJ2-1	TGTGCCAGCAGTTCCGGGGGGAATGAGCAGTTCTTC	CASSSGGNEQFF
TRBV27	.	.	TRBJ2-7	TGTGCCAGCAGTTTTTTCGGTGCCGAGCAGTACTTC	CASSFFGAEQYF
TRBV9	.	.	TRBJ2-7	TGTGCCAGCAGCGTAGGTGGAGGATCGCTCTACGAGCAGTACTTC	CASSVGGGSLYEQYF
TRBV2	.	once	TRBJ1-2	TGTGCCAGCAGTGAGGGCAGAGAGGGCTACACCTTC	CASSEGREGYTF
TRBV6-5	.	.	TRBJ2-3	TGTGCCAGCAGCCCGCTCGCCACCACAGATACGCAGTATTTT	CASSPLATTDTQYF
TRBV18	.	.	TRBJ2-2	TGTGCCAGCTCACCCCTCGACACCAACACCGGGGAGCTGTTTTTT	CASSPLDTNTGELFF
TRBV5-4	TRBD2	.	TRBJ2-3	TGTGCCAGCAGCATCAGCGGGGGGCCTAGCACAGATACGCAGTATTTT	CASSISGGPSTDTQYF
TRBV23-1	.	.	TRBJ2-7	TGCGCCAGCAGTCCCCGGACCAGCTCGTACGAGCAGTACTTC	CASSPRTSSYEQYF
TRBV7-6	.	.	TRBJ2-2	TGTGCCAGCAGCTTAGTTGGGGGGTCTTGGCGTGACACCGGGGAGCTGTTTTTT	CASSLVGGSWRDTGELFF
TRBV4-2	.	.	TRBJ1-2	TGTGCCAGCAGCCAAGGCACAATCGGCTACACCTTC	CASSQGTIGYTF
TRBV6-5	.	once	TRBJ2-5	TGTGTCAGCAGTTACTCGAACCCGGGAGAGACCCAGTACTTC	CVSSYSNPGETQYF
TRBV19	.	.	TRBJ2-7	TGTGCCAGTAGTATACCCTGGAGGCACGAGCAGTACTTC	CASSIPWRHEQYF
TRBV28	.	.	TRBJ2-4	TGTGCCAGCATGCAGGCACCCAAAAACATTCAGTACTTC	CASMQAPKNIQYF
TRBV28	.	.	TRBJ2-2	TGTGCCAGCAGTTTCCCCACCGGGGTGGCGGGGGAGCTGTTTTTT	CASSFPTGVAGELFF
TRBV2	TRBD1	.	TRBJ2-7	TGTGCCAGCAGTGTCCAGGGACAGGGAATCAACTACGAGCAGTACTTC	CASSVQGQGINYEQYF
TRBV7-2	.	.	TRBJ1-5	TGTGCCAGCAGCTTAGTAGGACAGCCCCAGCATTTT	CASSLVGQPQHF
TRBV5-8	.	once	TRBJ1-3	TGTGCCAGCAGCTGGGGACTTGGGGGAGGAAACACCATATATTTT	CASSWGLGGGNTIYF
TRBV5-1	.	.	TRBJ2-7	TGCGCCAGCAGCTTGGGGGCCGGTACCTACGAGCAGTACTTC	CASSLGAGTYEQYF
TRBV5-4	TRBD1	.	TRBJ1-4	TGTGCCAGCAGCCCTCAGACAGGGGGCCATGAAAAACTGTTTTTT	CASSPQTGGHEKLFF
TRBV4-2	TRBD2	.	TRBJ2-5	TGTGCCAGCAGCCCGGGGACTAGCGGGGGAATTGTGCGAGAGACCCAGTACTTC	CASSPGTSGGIVRETQYF
TRBV21-1	.	.	TRBJ2-5	TGTGCCAGCAGCAAAGCTCCGGGGTTGGGGACCCAGTACTTC	CASSKAPGLGTQYF
TRBV5-1	.	.	TRBJ1-2	TGCGCCAGCAGCTTGGATCCCCGGGAAAGCTACACCTTC	CASSLDPRESYTF
TRBV4-1	TRBD2	.	TRBJ2-1	TGCGCCAGCAGAAAGACTAGCGGGGGGGCTGGTTCCTACAATGAGCAGTTCTTC	CASRKTSGGAGSYNEQFF
TRBV12-5	.	.	TRBJ2-5	TGTGCTAGTGGTTTGGTCATGGAGACCCAGTACTTC	CASGLVMETQYF
TRBV6-1	.	.	TRBJ2-3	TGTGCCACCGATCGGTACGATACGCAGTATTTT	CATDRYDTQYF
TRBV28	.	.	TRBJ2-7	TGTGCCAGCAGTTTGACTTCGTCCGAGCAGTACTTC	CASSLTSSEQYF
TRBV5-5	TRBD1	.	TRBJ2-7	TGTGCCAGCAGCACCCGGACAGGTCAGGACTACGAGCAGTACTTC	CASSTRTGQDYEQYF
TRBV5-1	.	.	TRBJ2-3	TGCGCCAGCAGCCAACGACTAGTAGGGGCAGATACGCAGTATTTT	CASSQRLVGADTQYF
TRBV15	.	.	TRBJ2-6	TGTGCCACCAGCAGAGATGCAGGTTGGGTCTCTGGGGCCAACGTCCTGACTTTC	CATSRDAGWVSGANVLTF
TRBV29-1	.	.	TRBJ1-5	TGCAGCGTTGGAGGGGGGCAGGGAGGGGGTCAGCCCCAGCATTTT	CSVGGGQGGGQPQHF
TRBV4-2	.	.	TRBJ2-3	TGTGCCAGCAGCCCCGCTCGGAACTCGTTCACAGATACGCAGTATTTT	CASSPARNSFTDTQYF
TRBV15	.	.	TRBJ2-5	TGTGCCACCACGGCATATCAAGAGACCCAGTACTTC	CATTAYQETQYF
TRBV6-6	TRBD1	.	TRBJ1-1	TGTGCCAGCAGTAAACCGGGACAGGGGATTGAAGCTTTCTTT	CASSKPGQGIEAFF
TRBV5-1	.	.	TRBJ1-3	TGCGCCAGCAGCTTGGTGGGAACCTCTGGAAACACCATATATTTT	CASSLVGTSGNTIYF
TRBV20-1	.	.	TRBJ1-4	TGCAGTGCTAGTTGGGGGGAAAAACTGTTTTTT	CSASWGEKLFF
TRBV4-1	.	.	TRBJ1-3	TGCGCCAGCAGCCACAGGAAAGAGAGGGGGACCATCTCTGGAAACACCATATATTTT	CASSHRKERGTISGNTIYF